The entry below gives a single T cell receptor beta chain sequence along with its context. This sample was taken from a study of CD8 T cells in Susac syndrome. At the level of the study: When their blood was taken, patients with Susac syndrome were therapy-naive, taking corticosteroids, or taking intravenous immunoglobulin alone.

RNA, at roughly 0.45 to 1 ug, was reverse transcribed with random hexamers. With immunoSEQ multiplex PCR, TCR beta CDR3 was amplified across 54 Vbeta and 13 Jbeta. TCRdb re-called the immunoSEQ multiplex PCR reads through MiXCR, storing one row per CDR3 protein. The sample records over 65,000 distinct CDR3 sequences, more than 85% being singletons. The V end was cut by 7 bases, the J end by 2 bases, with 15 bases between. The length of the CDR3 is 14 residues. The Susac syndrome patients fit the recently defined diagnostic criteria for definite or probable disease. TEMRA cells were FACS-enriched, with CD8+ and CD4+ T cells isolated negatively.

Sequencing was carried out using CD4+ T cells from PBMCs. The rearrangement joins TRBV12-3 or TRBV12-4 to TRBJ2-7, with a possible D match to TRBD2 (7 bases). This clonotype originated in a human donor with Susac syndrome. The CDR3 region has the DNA TGTGCCAGCACCTTGGGGGGGGGCCCCTACGAGCAGTACTTC. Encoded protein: CASTLGGGPYEQYF.